The 23 T cell receptor beta chains below were found in one sample sequenced in a study of cytomegalovirus exposure and HLA in healthy donors (dated by TCRdb to about 2017). Libraries were made using the immunoSEQ multiplex PCR assay. The multiplex PCR relied on a mix of 60 forward primers for TCR Vbeta segments and 13 reverse primers for TCR Jbeta segments. TCRdb limited this immuneACCESS table to in-frame rearrangements with V and J called. A share of clones is missing; checked studies link under half to unresolved V genes, and the rest is unexplained. Counted in this sample were about 210,000 clones; roughly 80% of them appeared once. Of the sample, about 6% is held by the ten largest clones. The sample consisted of PBMCs. These receptors all come from a man between 35 and 55 years old in good health and CMV-seropositive.

This chain connects TRBV29-1 to TRBJ2-7; tentative D call: TRBD2 (5 bases). CDR3 size: 13 residues. The V end was cut by 5 bases, the J end by 1 base, with 12 bases between. Germline assignment: CDR1 SQVTM and CDR2 ANQGSEA. The CDR3 protein is CSVFQDWSYEQYF. In nucleotides, the CDR3 is TGCAGCGTTTTCCAGGACTGGTCCTACGAGCAGTACTTC.

The chain employs TRBV25-1 and TRBJ2-2, with unresolved D. In germline, CDR1 is MGHDK, CDR2 SYGVNS. The CDR3 contains 13 residues. Trimming took off 0 bases at V and 7 bases at J, with 6 bases between the two ends. This CDR3 is CASSEYRSGELFF. CDR3 nucleotide sequence: TGTGCCAGCAGTGAATATAGGAGCGGGGAGCTGTTTTTT.

The chain carries TRBV28 and TRBJ2-7, with a tentative D call TRBD2 (8 bases). Germline V gene sequence: CDR1 MDHEN, CDR2 SYDVKM. The CDR3 loop spans 15 amino acids. Trimming removed 5 bases from V and 3 bases from J, with 17 bases in between. The CDR3 region has the DNA TGTGCCAGCAGTCCCGGGGGGGGACAGTTCTACGAGCAGTACGTC. Translated: CASSPGGGQFYEQYV.

The gene calls are TRBV7-8 and TRBJ2-1, with D perhaps matching TRBD2 (5 bases). The CDR3 contains 14 residues. The germline V gene has CDR1 SGHVS and CDR2 FQNEAQ. The V and J ends lost 7 bases and 10 bases respectively, with 20 bases between them. The CDR3 sequence is CASTPWEAPGEQFF. In nucleotides, the CDR3 is TGTGCCAGCACCCCCTGGGAAGCCCCGGGAGAGCAGTTCTTC.

V is TRBV10-3 and J is TRBJ2-3, with TRBD2 matching 7 bases. The CDR3 loop spans 15 amino acids. Germline assignment: CDR1 ENHRY and CDR2 SYGVKD. J lost 3 bases, V lost 0 bases, and 3 bases had no gene match. The CDR3 DNA is TGTGCCATCAGTGAGTCGGGAGGGCAGACAGATACGCAGTATTTT. Protein sequence: CAISESGGQTDTQYF.

J is TRBJ2-7 and V is TRBV4-1; 8 bases line up with TRBD1. After removal of 4 bases from V and 3 bases from J, the junction contained 11 bases not matched to a gene. Germline V gene data show CDR1 as MGHRA and CDR2 as YSYEKL. The CDR3 totals 16 residues. CDR3 sequence: CASSRSQGQAYYEQYF. CDR3 in DNA: TGCGCCAGCAGCCGATCCCAGGGACAGGCATACTACGAGCAGTACTTC.

The rearrangement links TRBV7-8 to TRBJ2-5, with TRBD2 matching 14 bases. The ends lost 6 bases at V and 5 bases at J; junction bases unmatched: 8. Germline CDR1 reads SGHVS; CDR2 reads FQNEAQ. This CDR3 comprises 16 residues. The CDR3 DNA reads as TGTGCCAGCAGTTCACCGGGACTAGCGGGAGTCGAGACCCAGTACTTC. It yields the protein CASSSPGLAGVETQYF.

V and J are TRBV6-1 and TRBJ1-2; 7 bases are a match to TRBD1. The ends lost 0 bases at V and 14 bases at J; junction bases unmatched: 12. The germline gives CDR1 MNHNS, CDR2 SASEGT. This CDR3 spans 14 amino acids. CDR3 loop: CASSEASWTGVQTF. The CDR3 coding sequence is TGTGCCAGCAGTGAAGCTTCCTGGACAGGCGTTCAGACCTTC.

This chain joins TRBV14 and TRBJ2-5, with 10 bases aligning to TRBD2. V lost 2 bases, J lost 0 bases, and 3 bases stayed unmatched. This CDR3 is 16 amino acids long. Germline CDR1 reads SGHDN; CDR2 reads FVKESK. The CDR3: CASSQRTSGYQETQYF. The CDR3 DNA follows: TGTGCCAGCAGCCAACGGACTAGCGGTTACCAAGAGACCCAGTACTTC.

This clone has only a few counts. This rearrangement joins TRBV7-2 to TRBJ1-6, with D possibly being TRBD1 (5 bases). Germline assignment: CDR1 SGHTA and CDR2 FQGNSA. Trimming took 2 bases from V and 8 from J, leaving 13 bases between them. This CDR3 region has 15 residues. The CDR3 DNA is TGTGCCAGCAGCTTACTCCCAGGGAGGGATTCACCCCTCCACTTT. This codes for CASSLLPGRDSPLHF.

This clone was seen only once. The rearrangement links TRBV2 to TRBJ1-1; D remains unclear. The CDR3 extends over 12 amino acids. Germline-derived CDR1 and CDR2 are SNHLY and FYNNEI. V was clipped by 7 bases and J by 1 base, with 7 bases between them. In DNA form, the CDR3 reads TGTGCCAGCAATACACAGAACACTGAAGCTTTCTTT. Translating gives CASNTQNTEAFF.

The V gene is TRBV11-2, the J gene TRBJ2-5; D might be TRBD1 (6 bases). V was clipped by 2 bases and J by 1 base, with 11 bases between them. From germline, CDR1 is SGHAT and CDR2 FQNNGV. The CDR3 consists of 15 residues. The CDR3 DNA is TGTGCCAGCAGCTTAAGTCAGGGGTTCCAAGAGACCCAGTACTTC. Translation gives CASSLSQGFQETQYF.

The V call is TRBV4-1, the J call TRBJ1-5, with 7 bases identical to TRBD1. With 1 base clipped from V and 6 bases from J, the junction kept 15 bases outside the gene matches. CDR3 length: 18 residues. The germline V gene encodes CDR1 MGHRA and CDR2 YSYEKL. CDR3 in amino acids: CASSQVSGTVNFPQPQHF. The CDR3 DNA reads as TGCGCCAGCAGCCAAGTGTCGGGGACAGTGAATTTCCCTCAGCCCCAGCATTTT.

V and J are TRBV7-8 and TRBJ1-1; D remains ambiguous. Looked up from germline, CDR1 is SGHVS and CDR2 is FQNEAQ. The V end was cut by 5 bases, the J end by 0 bases, with 16 bases between. This CDR3 is 16 amino acids long. This CDR3 is CASSPEEQIMNTEAFF. CDR3 nucleotides: TGTGCCAGCAGCCCGGAGGAGCAGATCATGAACACTGAAGCTTTCTTT.

The chain uses TRBV30 and TRBJ1-3; no definite D call. Trimming stripped 0 bases from V and 3 bases from J, with 12 bases between. The CDR3 has 15 amino acids. Germline V lookup: CDR1 GTSNPN, CDR2 SVGIG (reference sequence). Written as DNA, the CDR3 is TGTGCCTGGAGTGTTACAGATACTCTTGGAAACACCATATATTTT. Translation: CAWSVTDTLGNTIYF.

The chain is built from TRBV6-5 and TRBJ2-3; maybe TRBD2 (6 bases). The CDR3 spans 14 residues. V was clipped by 5 bases and J by 1 base, with 10 bases between them. Germline V gives CDR1 MNHEY, CDR2 SVGAGI. In DNA form, the CDR3 reads TGTGCCAGCAGTCCTGCGGGACGCACAGATACGCAGTATTTT. Translating it yields CASSPAGRTDTQYF.

This clone was observed a handful of times. This sequence joins TRBV5-4 and TRBJ2-1; 14 bases are a match to TRBD2. This CDR3 region has 16 residues. The J segment lost 10 bases and the V segment lost 4 bases, leaving 10 bases of the junction unmatched. Germline V CDR1 and CDR2: SGHNT, YYREEE (reference sequence). As DNA, the CDR3 is TGTGCCAGCAGCCCTGGGACTAGCGGGAGCTCGCCGGAGCAGTTCTTC. Protein sequence: CASSPGTSGSSPEQFF.

The chain recombines TRBV29-1 with TRBJ2-1, with 11 bases fitting TRBD2. Germline CDR1 reads SQVTM; CDR2 reads ANQGSEA. Trimming at V came to 5 bases and at J to 6 bases, leaving 6 bases not matched to a gene. This CDR3 has 14 residues. CDR3 residues: CSVMTSGTTNEQFF. In nucleotides, the CDR3 is TGCAGCGTTATGACTAGCGGGACCACCAATGAGCAGTTCTTC.

The chain recombines TRBV2 with TRBJ2-7; D perhaps matches TRBD2 (5 bases). V lost 4 bases to trimming and J lost 3 bases, with 10 bases between them. The CDR3 contains 13 residues. Looked up from germline, CDR1 is SNHLY and CDR2 is FYNNEI. Written as DNA, the CDR3 is TGTGCCAGCAGTGCTAGCTTAATCTACGAGCAGTACTTC. This sequence encodes CASSASLIYEQYF.

The chain uses TRBV10-2 and TRBJ2-1, with D possibly being TRBD2 (6 bases). The CDR3 sequence is 11 residues long. The germline V gene has CDR1 WSHSY and CDR2 SAAADI. Trimming took off 4 bases at V and 10 bases at J, with 8 bases between the two ends. In nucleotides, the CDR3 is TGCGCCAGCAGTGGTGGGAGGGAGCAGTTCTTC. The encoded protein is CASSGGREQFF.

This clone came up a few times. The chain uses TRBV4-1 and TRBJ2-1, with D possibly being TRBD1 (6 bases). The germline gives CDR1 MGHRA, CDR2 YSYEKL. The V and J ends lost 3 bases and 3 bases respectively, with 15 bases between them. The CDR3 has 16 residues. The CDR3 spells CASSQVSGTLYNEQFF. The CDR3 coding sequence is TGCGCCAGCAGCCAGGTTTCCGGGACACTCTACAATGAGCAGTTCTTC.

The V call is TRBV30, the J call TRBJ2-1, with 10 bases aligning to TRBD2. The CDR3 extends over 14 amino acids. Germline values: CDR1 GTSNPN, CDR2 SVGIG (reference sequence). V lost 8 bases and J lost 4; bases outside the gene matches: 8. This CDR3 is CAATRTSGYNEQFF. CDR3 in DNA: TGTGCCGCAACCCGGACTAGCGGTTACAATGAGCAGTTCTTC.

In regard to this clone: This specimen includes other DNA sequences encoding the same CDR3. V and J are TRBV5-1 and TRBJ2-5; a possible D gene is TRBD1 (5 bases). This CDR3 is 14 amino acids long. Germline CDR1 and CDR2: SGHRS and YFSETQ. Between the trimmed V and J ends, which lost 3 bases and 1 base, there was a span of 10 bases. CDR3 coding DNA: TGCGCCAGCAGCTCCCAGGGCCTCCAAGAGACCCAGTACTTC. It codes for CASSSQGLQETQYF.